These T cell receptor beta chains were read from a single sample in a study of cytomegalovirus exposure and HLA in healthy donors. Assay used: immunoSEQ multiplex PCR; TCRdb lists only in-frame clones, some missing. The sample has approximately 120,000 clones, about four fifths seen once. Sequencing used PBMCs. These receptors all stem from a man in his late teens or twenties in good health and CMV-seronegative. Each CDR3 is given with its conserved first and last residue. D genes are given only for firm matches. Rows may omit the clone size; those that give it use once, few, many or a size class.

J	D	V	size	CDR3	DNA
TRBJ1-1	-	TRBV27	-	CASSQGRGGTAEAFF	TGTGCCAGCAGTCAGGGGCGGGGGGGAACGGCTGAAGCTTTCTTT
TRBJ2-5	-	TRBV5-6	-	CASSGGVRGQETQYF	TGTGCCAGCAGCGGCGGGGTAAGGGGCCAAGAGACCCAGTACTTC
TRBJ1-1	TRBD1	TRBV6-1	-	CASNRGTNTEAFF	TGTGCCAGCAACAGGGGCACGAACACTGAAGCTTTCTTT
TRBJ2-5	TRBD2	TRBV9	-	CASSAGTSGGAGETQYF	TGTGCCAGCAGCGCTGGGACTAGCGGGGGGGCGGGGGAGACCCAGTACTTC
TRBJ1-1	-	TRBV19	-	CASSTGQSNTEAFF	TGTGCCAGTAGTACGGGACAATCAAACACTGAAGCTTTCTTT
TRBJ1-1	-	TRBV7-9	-	CASSLGVAGDTEAFF	TGTGCCAGCAGCTTAGGAGTGGCCGGGGACACTGAAGCTTTCTTT
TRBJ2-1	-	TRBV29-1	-	CSVDGDSGDEQFF	TGCAGCGTTGATGGGGACTCCGGGGATGAGCAGTTCTTC
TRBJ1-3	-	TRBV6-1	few	CASSEATVSGNTIYF	TGTGCCAGCAGTGAAGCTACAGTCTCTGGAAACACCATATATTTT
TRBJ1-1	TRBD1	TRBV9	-	CASSGRDSDSWYTEAFF	TGTGCCAGCAGCGGCCGGGACAGCGACTCCTGGTATACTGAAGCTTTCTTT
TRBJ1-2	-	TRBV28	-	CASSSQAAGEAIGYTF	TGTGCCAGCAGTTCCCAGGCGGCGGGGGAGGCAATCGGCTACACCTTC
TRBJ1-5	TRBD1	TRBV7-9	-	CSSSPGQSYQPQHF	TGTTCCAGCAGCCCGGGACAGTCTTACCAGCCCCAGCATTTT
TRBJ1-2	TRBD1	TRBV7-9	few	CSSSLGTVNYGYTF	TGTTCCAGCAGCTTGGGGACAGTAAACTATGGCTACACCTTC
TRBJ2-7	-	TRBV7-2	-	CASSPGGGAGLLEQYF	TGTGCCAGCAGCCCCGGGGGTGGCGCGGGCCTTCTCGAGCAGTACTTC
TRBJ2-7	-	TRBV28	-	CASSLLPGHVRHEQYF	TGTGCCAGCAGCCTCCTGCCAGGGCATGTGCGCCACGAGCAGTACTTC
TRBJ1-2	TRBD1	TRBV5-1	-	CASSLAGQGDGYTF	TGCGCCAGCAGCTTGGCCGGACAGGGAGATGGCTACACCTTC
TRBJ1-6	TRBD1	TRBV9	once	CASSVTGGANSPLHF	TGTGCCAGCAGCGTGACAGGGGGCGCGAATTCACCCCTCCACTTT
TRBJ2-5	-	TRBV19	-	CASSIARRETQYF	TGTGCCAGTAGTATTGCTAGAAGAGAGACCCAGTACTTC
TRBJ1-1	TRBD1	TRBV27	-	CASSLSNPGGWTEAFF	TGTGCCAGCAGTTTATCAAACCCAGGGGGATGGACTGAAGCTTTCTTT
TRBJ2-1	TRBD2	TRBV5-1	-	CASSSRLAGGYNEQFF	TGCGCCAGCAGCTCGCGTCTAGCGGGGGGATACAATGAGCAGTTCTTC
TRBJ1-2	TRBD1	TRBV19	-	CASSPDRAPYYGYTF	TGTGCCAGTAGCCCGGACAGGGCCCCGTACTATGGCTACACCTTC
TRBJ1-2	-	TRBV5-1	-	CASSLGTARGDYGYTF	TGCGCCAGCAGCTTGGGGACAGCCCGGGGGGACTATGGCTACACCTTC
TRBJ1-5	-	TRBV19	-	CASTYGGQSNQPQHF	TGTGCCAGTACCTATGGAGGACAGAGCAATCAGCCCCAGCATTTT
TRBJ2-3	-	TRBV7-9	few	CATWQGRTDTQYF	TGTGCCACGTGGCAGGGTAGGACAGATACGCAGTATTTT
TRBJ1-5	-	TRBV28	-	CASSTRLGAQPQHF	TGTGCCAGCAGTACACGTCTGGGGGCTCAGCCCCAGCATTTT
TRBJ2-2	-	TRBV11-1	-	CASSLGRGSTGELFF	TGTGCCAGCAGCTTAGGCAGGGGTTCCACCGGGGAGCTGTTTTTT
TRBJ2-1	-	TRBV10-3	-	CAISESETGYNEQFF	TGTGCCATCAGTGAGTCGGAAACAGGCTACAATGAGCAGTTCTTC
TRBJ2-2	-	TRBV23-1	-	CASRFPGTINGELFF	TGCGCCAGCAGATTCCCCGGGACAATAAACGGGGAGCTGTTTTTT
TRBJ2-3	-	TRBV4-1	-	CASSPGRAGTSTDTQYF	TGCGCCAGCAGCCCGGGAAGGGCGGGAACTAGCACAGATACGCAGTATTTT
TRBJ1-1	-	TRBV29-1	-	CSVERGDNTEAFF	TGCAGCGTTGAACGGGGGGATAACACTGAAGCTTTCTTT
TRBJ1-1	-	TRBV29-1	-	CSDLENTEAFF	TGCAGCGACCTAGAGAACACTGAAGCTTTCTTT
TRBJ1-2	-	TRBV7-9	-	CASSHTIGPGYTF	TGTGCCAGCAGCCATACGATTGGCCCCGGCTACACCTTC
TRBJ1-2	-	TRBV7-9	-	CASSFGQNNYGYTF	TGTGCCAGCAGCTTTGGACAGAATAACTATGGCTACACCTTC
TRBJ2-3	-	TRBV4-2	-	CASSQVEDTQYF	TGTGCCAGCAGCCAAGTGGAGGATACGCAGTATTTT
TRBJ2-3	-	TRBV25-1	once	CASSGRLDSDTQYF	TGTGCCAGCAGTGGGCGACTAGATTCAGATACGCAGTATTTT